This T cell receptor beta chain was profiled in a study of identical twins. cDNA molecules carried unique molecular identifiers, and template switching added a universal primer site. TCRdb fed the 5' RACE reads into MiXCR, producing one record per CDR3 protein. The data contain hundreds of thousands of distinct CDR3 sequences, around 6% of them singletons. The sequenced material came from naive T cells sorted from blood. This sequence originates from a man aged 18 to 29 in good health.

The CDR3 DNA is TGTGCCAGCCTAACTCCATCGGGGAATACCTACGAGCAGTACTTC. It is translated as CASLTPSGNTYEQYF. V and J are TRBV28 and TRBJ2-7; the D gene is possibly TRBD2 (5 bases). The CDR3 contains 15 residues. Looked up from germline, CDR1 is MDHEN and CDR2 is SYDVKM. Trimming removed 8 bases from V and 2 bases from J, with 19 bases in between.